These 28 T cell receptor beta chains share one sample of origin, sequenced in a study of spatial heterogeneity in lung cancer (dated by TCRdb to about 2019). The library was prepared using 5' RACE. Reads for this sample came from a NextSeq 500. In TCRdb, the public reads were trimmed at Q25 with fastp and aligned with MiXCR, with productive beta chains retained. Entries are consolidated by CDR3 protein sequence, retaining the most common genes and DNA. This sample has around 92,000 distinct CDR3 sequences in its table, and about an eighth of those were observed once. 35% to 50% of the sample lies in the top ten. Explained via the paper, the time point label denotes: sample taken at primary tumor resection. This specimen consisted of PBMCs, obtained at surgery. These TCRs come from a male donor with early-stage non-small cell lung cancer.

The V call is TRBV28, the J call TRBJ2-7, with 7 bases identical to TRBD1. The germline V gene encodes CDR1 MDHEN and CDR2 SYDVKM. V gave up 3 bases and J gave up 3 bases; unmatched junction bases: 5. The CDR3 sequence is 14 residues long. The CDR3 DNA sequence: TGTGCCAGCAGTTTCCAGGGGGTCAACTACGAGCAGTACTTC. It encodes CASSFQGVNYEQYF.

This rearrangement joins TRBV10-3 to TRBJ1-3, with a possible D match to TRBD1 (5 bases). The germline gives CDR1 ENHRY, CDR2 SYGVKD. This CDR3 comprises 13 residues. Trimming removed 3 bases from V and 2 bases from J, with 5 bases in between. The chain's CDR3 is CAISEGAGNTIYF. The DNA of the CDR3 is TGTGCCATCAGTGAAGGGGCTGGAAACACCATATATTTT.

The V gene is TRBV20-1, the J gene TRBJ1-6; D is unresolved. The CDR3 contains 13 residues. CDR1 and CDR2 from the germline V gene are DFQATT and SNEGSKA (reference sequence). Deletions cut 3 bases from V and 5 bases from J, with 8 bases between. The CDR3 region has the DNA TGCAGTGCTAGTGGGCAGGATAATTCACCCCTCCACTTT. Amino acid sequence: CSASGQDNSPLHF.

V is TRBV7-2 and J is TRBJ2-1; the match to TRBD2 covers 12 bases. Germline CDR1 reads SGHTA; CDR2 reads FQGNSA. The V segment lost 1 base and the J segment 5 bases; nucleotides outside the gene matches: 0. CDR3 size: 15 residues. CDR3 loop: CASSLGLAGDNEQFF. The DNA of the CDR3 is TGTGCCAGCAGCTTAGGACTAGCGGGAGACAATGAGCAGTTCTTC.

The chain recombines TRBV12-3 or TRBV12-4 with TRBJ2-2, with D maybe TRBD1 (6 bases). The CDR3 totals 13 residues. Trimming stripped 7 bases from V and 6 bases from J, with 12 bases between. The CDR3 region has the DNA TGTGCCAGCAAGAAATCAGGGGCCGGGGAGCTGTTTTTT. Protein product: CASKKSGAGELFF.

This clonotype was detected a few times. The chain is built from TRBV20-1 and TRBJ2-3, with 10 bases identical to TRBD1. J gave up 8 bases and V 0 bases, and 11 bases lay outside the gene matches. The CDR3 runs to 16 residues. Germline loops: CDR1 DFQATT, CDR2 SNEGSKA (reference sequence). The CDR3 loop is CSARDLTGGLSGTQYF. DNA of the CDR3: TGCAGTGCTAGAGATCTGACAGGGGGCCTGAGTGGTACGCAGTATTTT.

The rearrangement joins TRBV7-2 to TRBJ2-1, with TRBD2 matching over 9 bases. This CDR3 is built from 14 residues. J was trimmed by 10 bases and V by 7 bases; bases with no gene match: 11. From germline, CDR1 is SGHTA and CDR2 FQGNSA. CDR3 protein: CASNPGLAEKEQFF. As DNA, the CDR3 is TGTGCCAGCAATCCGGGACTAGCCGAAAAAGAGCAGTTCTTC.

The genes are TRBV28 and TRBJ2-4; D may be TRBD1 or TRBD2 (6 bases each). V dropped 1 base and J dropped 7 bases, with 14 bases sitting between them. The CDR3 is made up of 15 amino acids. CDR1 is MDHEN and CDR2 is SYDVKM in the germline V gene. CDR3 sequence reads: CASSLSYGGRNIQYF. CDR3 coding DNA: TGTGCCAGCAGTTTATCTTATGGGGGGCGGAACATTCAGTACTTC.

This clonotype was counted between two and nine times. V and J are TRBV7-2 and TRBJ2-7; D is unresolved. CDR3 length: 14 residues. V dropped 5 bases and J dropped 0 bases, with 11 bases sitting between them. Germline lookup yields CDR1 SGHTA and CDR2 FQGNSA. This CDR3 reads CASSPDASSYEQYF. CDR3 bases: TGTGCCAGCAGCCCAGACGCGAGCTCCTACGAGCAGTACTTC.

This clonotype occurred a few times. At one of its ends the junction is not consistent with the germline gene, which may arise from a read error. V is TRBV10-3 and J is TRBJ2-5, with 11 bases aligning to TRBD2. The V gene's germline CDR1 is ENHRY and CDR2 SYGVKD. This CDR3 is 16 amino acids long. CDR3 in amino acids: CVISGTSGPWGETQYF. The CDR3 nucleotides read TGTGTCATCAGTGGGACTAGCGGACCCTGGGGGGAGACCCAGTACTTC.

The chain recombines TRBV20-1 with TRBJ2-7; 7 positions match TRBD1. CDR1 and CDR2 from the germline V gene are DFQATT and SNEGSKA (reference sequence). The CDR3 has 18 residues. V dropped 0 bases and J dropped 2; count of bases not matched to a gene: 16. The CDR3 here is CSARDPGEPGQSTYEQYF. CDR3 sequence (DNA): TGCAGTGCTAGAGATCCTGGCGAACCGGGACAGAGCACCTACGAGCAGTACTTC.

In this sample, this clonotype turned up a few times. CDR3 region: CASGQGAYYEQYF. The CDR3 nucleotides are TGTGCCAGTGGACAGGGGGCGTACTACGAGCAGTACTTC. The chain combines TRBV19 with TRBJ2-7; 11 bases agree with TRBD1. This CDR3 comprises 13 residues. V dropped 8 bases and J dropped 3; count of bases not matched to a gene: 3. Germline V gives CDR1 LNHDA, CDR2 SQIVND (reference sequence).

The rearrangement links TRBV12-3 or TRBV12-4 to TRBJ1-2; possibly TRBD1 for D (5 bases). The CDR3 totals 14 residues. V was trimmed by 6 bases and J by 2 bases, leaving 13 bases between them. The CDR3 here is CASSGTSRNYGYTF. Here the CDR3 DNA reads TGTGCCAGCAGCGGGACCTCCCGGAACTATGGCTACACCTTC.

Here the CDR3 DNA reads TGTGCCAGCAGCGTGCTCGGGAGGAGGATTGAGCAGTACTTC. Amino acids: CASSVLGRRIEQYF. The V call is TRBV13, the J call TRBJ2-7; 7 bases map to TRBD2. This CDR3 has 14 residues. CDR1 PRHDT and CDR2 FYEKMQ come from the germline V gene (reference sequence). The V segment lost 5 bases and the J segment 7 bases; nucleotides outside the gene matches: 11. The variable domain in full, with the rest retrieved from reference TRBV13 and TRBJ2-7, is AAGVIQSPRHLIKEKRETATLKCYPIPRHDTVYWYQQGPGQDPQFLISFYEKMQSDKGSIPDRFSAQQFSDYHSELNMSSLELGDSALYFCASSVLGRRIEQYFGPGTRLTVT.

This chain links TRBV9 with TRBJ2-1; possibly TRBD1 for D (5 bases). V lost 4 bases and J lost 5, with 10 bases in between. The CDR3 contains 13 residues. Per germline, CDR1 SGDLS and CDR2 YYNGEE. For the CDR3, the DNA is TGTGCCAGCAGCCCAGGGCCGGACAATGAGCAGTTCTTC. This encodes CASSPGPDNEQFF. The entire variable domain, with the rest obtained from reference TRBV9 and TRBJ2-1, is as follows: DSGVTQTPKHLITATGQRVTLRCSPRSGDLSVYWYQQSLDQGLQFLIQYYNGEERAKGNILERFSAQQFPDLHSELNLSSLELGDSALYFCASSPGPDNEQFFGPGTRLTVL.

The chain joins TRBV10-3 to TRBJ1-1, with D hard to call. The CDR3 contains 13 residues. Trimming pared 4 bases from V and 5 bases from J, leaving 11 bases between. The germline CDR1 and CDR2 sequences are ENHRY and SYGVKD. This CDR3 is CAISGSGGTEAFF. CDR3 nucleotides: TGTGCCATCAGTGGTTCAGGCGGGACTGAAGCTTTCTTT.

The rearrangement links TRBV7-2 to TRBJ2-1, with D tentatively TRBD2 (6 bases). The V end lost 5 bases, the J end lost 9 bases, and 17 bases lay between the germline ends. This CDR3 has 14 residues. Germline V CDR1 and CDR2: SGHTA, FQGNSA. The CDR3 coding sequence is TGTGCCAGCAGCCCGAACGCGGGACCAATTGAGCAGTTCTTC. It yields the protein CASSPNAGPIEQFF.

This chain uses TRBV18 with TRBJ2-6; D is undetermined. The CDR3 has 15 amino acids. CDR1 and CDR2 from the germline V gene are KGHSH and LQKENI. Trimming pared 4 bases from V and 0 bases from J, leaving 7 bases between. Written as DNA, the CDR3 is TGTGCCAGCTCACGGGCCCTCTCTGGGGCCAACGTCCTGACTTTC. Its translation is CASSRALSGANVLTF.

The chain carries TRBV29-1 and TRBJ2-6; tentative D call: TRBD2 (5 bases). Germline V lookup: CDR1 SQVTM, CDR2 ANQGSEA. The V gene lost 7 bases and the J gene lost 0 bases, with 7 bases spanning the gap. The CDR3 covers 13 residues. CDR3 nucleotide sequence: TGCAGCGCTGGAGGCTCTGGGGCCAACGTCCTGACTTTC. Protein: CSAGGSGANVLTF. Full variable domain (rest looked up from reference TRBV29-1 and TRBJ2-6): SAVISQKPSRDICQRGTSLTIQCQVDSQVTMMFWYRQQPGQSLTLIATANQGSEATYESGFVIDKFPISRPNLTFSTLTVSNMSPEDSSIYLCSAGGSGANVLTFGAGSRLTVL.

This clonotype came up a few times. This chain uses TRBV20-1 with TRBJ1-5, with D perhaps TRBD1 (6 bases). This CDR3 has 16 residues. Trimming cost V 2 bases and J 0 bases, with 14 bases left between them. CDR1 and CDR2 from the germline V gene are DFQATT and SNEGSKA (reference sequence). The CDR3 DNA follows: TGCAGTGCTAGACGTACCGGGACAAATAGCAATCAGCCCCAGCATTTT. This codes for CSARRTGTNSNQPQHF.

The V call is TRBV29-1, the J call TRBJ2-2; 10 bases are a match to TRBD2. The germline CDR1 and CDR2 sequences are SQVTM and ANQGSEA. Unmatched junction bases numbered 7, after V lost 5 bases and J lost 4 bases. The CDR3 is 15 amino acids. The CDR3 sequence is CSVLTSGYLTGELFF. The CDR3, as DNA: TGCAGCGTTCTGACTAGCGGGTACCTCACCGGGGAGCTGTTTTTT.

V gene TRBV5-4 combines with J gene TRBJ2-1; D is perhaps TRBD1 (6 bases). CDR1 SGHNT and CDR2 YYREEE come from the germline V gene (reference sequence). This CDR3 spans 15 amino acids. The V and J ends lost 1 base and 7 bases respectively, with 15 bases between them. The CDR3 coding sequence is TGTGCCAGCAGCTTGTTCCAGGCAACAGGGAATGAGCAGTTCTTC. This encodes CASSLFQATGNEQFF.

This clonotype was counted a few times. The V and J genes are TRBV12-3 or TRBV12-4 and TRBJ2-1, with TRBD2 identical over 13 bases. J gave up 6 bases and V 8 bases, and 4 bases lay outside the gene matches. This CDR3 comprises 14 residues. The CDR3 region has the DNA TGTGCCAGCGCAGGACTAGCGGGAGCCAATGAGCAGTTCTTC. Protein sequence: CASAGLAGANEQFF.

This clonotype was counted only a few times. The V call is TRBV4-3, the J call TRBJ2-2, with TRBD2 matching over 8 bases. The CDR3 covers 18 residues. Germline V gives CDR1 LGHNA, CDR2 YSLEER. Germline trimming cut 1 base from V and 6 bases from J; bases unmatched to any gene: 13. The CDR3 loop is CASSQGFKRGSPAGELFF. CDR3 nucleotides: TGCGCCAGCAGCCAAGGTTTCAAGCGGGGGTCACCGGCCGGGGAGCTGTTTTTT.

In its sample, this clonotype was seen many times. The chain uses TRBV24-1 and TRBJ2-1; TRBD1 is a possible D gene (6 bases). The CDR3 has 16 amino acids. In germline, CDR1 is KGHDR, CDR2 SFDVKD. V lost 4 bases and J lost 1, with 13 bases in between. CDR3 bases: TGTGCCACCAGTGAGTCATCAGGGGTTTCCTACAATGAGCAGTTCTTC. Protein sequence: CATSESSGVSYNEQFF.

The V and J genes are TRBV29-1 and TRBJ2-1; D gene ambiguous. Trimming pared 5 bases from V and 8 bases from J, leaving 13 bases between. The CDR3 totals 12 residues. CDR1 is SQVTM and CDR2 is ANQGSEA in the germline V gene. For the CDR3, the DNA is TGCAGCGTTTCGCCCTCCGCGGATGAGCAGTTCTTC. Residues: CSVSPSADEQFF.

The chain is built from TRBV20-1 and TRBJ2-7; the match to TRBD1 covers 10 bases. V lost 2 bases, J lost 0 bases, and 10 bases stayed unmatched. The germline V gene encodes CDR1 DFQATT and CDR2 SNEGSKA (reference sequence). The CDR3 extends over 17 amino acids. The CDR3 DNA follows: TGCAGTGCTAGATCACCGGGACAGGGGCGAAGCTCCTACGAGCAGTACTTC. It translates to CSARSPGQGRSSYEQYF.

This clonotype showed up many times. This rearrangement joins TRBV18 to TRBJ1-6; 8 bases line up with TRBD1. The CDR3 runs 18 residues. The junction had 7 bases not matched to a gene; V was cut back by 3 bases and J by 0 bases. Germline V gives CDR1 KGHSH, CDR2 LQKENI. The DNA for the CDR3 is TGTGCCAGCTCACCCGCTGGACAGGGCCCCTCCTATAATTCACCCCTCCACTTT. Translating gives CASSPAGQGPSYNSPLHF.